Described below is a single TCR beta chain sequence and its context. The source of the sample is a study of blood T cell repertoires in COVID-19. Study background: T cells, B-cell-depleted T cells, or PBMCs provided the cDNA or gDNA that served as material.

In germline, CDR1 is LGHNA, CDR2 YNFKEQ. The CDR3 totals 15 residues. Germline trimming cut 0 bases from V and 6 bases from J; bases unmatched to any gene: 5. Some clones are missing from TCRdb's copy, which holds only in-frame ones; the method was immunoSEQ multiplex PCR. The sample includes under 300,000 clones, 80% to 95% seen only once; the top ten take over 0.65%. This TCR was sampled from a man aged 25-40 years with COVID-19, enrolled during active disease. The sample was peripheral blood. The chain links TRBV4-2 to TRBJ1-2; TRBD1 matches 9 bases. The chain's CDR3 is CASSQEQGAPDGYTF. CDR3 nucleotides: TGTGCCAGCAGCCAAGAACAGGGGGCGCCGGATGGCTACACCTTC.